This T cell receptor beta chain derives from a study of Graves' ophthalmopathy and Graves' hyperthyroidism. Beta-chain TCR CDR3 regions were amplified from RNA transcripts. The workflow started with a first-round RT-PCR run with HTBI primers and then moved on to a second-round multiplex PCR. Each CDR3 protein gets one entry after TCRdb re-called the multiplex PCR reads with MiXCR. The sample contains 400,000 to 450,000 distinct CDR3 sequences, under 25% of which appear only once. This clonotype was observed many times. The CDR3 length is 15 residues. Trimming at V came to 2 bases and at J to 3 bases, leaving 4 bases not matched to a gene.

Sequencing was performed on peripheral blood. V and J are TRBV12-3 or TRBV12-4 and TRBJ2-5, with TRBD2 matching 9 bases. The sequence was obtained from a young woman with stable Graves' hyperthyroidism. The CDR3 loop is CASSLNGGREETQYF. In nucleotides, the CDR3 is TGTGCCAGCAGTTTAAACGGCGGGAGGGAAGAGACCCAGTACTTC.